These 14 T cell receptor beta chains originate from one sample sequenced in a study of blood T cell repertoires in COVID-19. Repertoires were generated with immunoSEQ multiplex PCR, while TCRdb's copy carries only in-frame clones and drops some. The table includes more than 100,000 clones, around four fifths detected once. Material for sequencing was PBMCs or T cells enriched from blood (not recorded which). The receptors were sampled from a man aged 35 to 55 with acute COVID-19.

The chain joins TRBV9 to TRBJ2-1; 12 bases are shared with TRBD2. The CDR3 is made up of 15 amino acids. V lost 4 bases to trimming and J lost 8 bases; unmatched junction nucleotides: 7. Germline-derived CDR1 and CDR2 are SGDLS and YYNGEE. CDR3 residues: CASSSGLAGGYEQFF. CDR3 nucleotide sequence: TGTGCCAGCAGCTCCGGGCTAGCGGGAGGGTATGAGCAGTTCTTC.

The V and J genes are TRBV5-1 and TRBJ1-1; D perhaps matches TRBD1 (5 bases). Germline V gene sequence: CDR1 SGHRS, CDR2 YFSETQ. V lost 2 bases to trimming and J lost 1 base, with 6 bases between them. This CDR3 comprises 13 residues. The CDR3 loop reads CASSFQGNTEAFF. The CDR3 DNA reads TGCGCCAGCAGCTTCCAGGGGAACACTGAAGCTTTCTTT.

V is TRBV12-3 or TRBV12-4 and J is TRBJ2-3; the D is unclear. This CDR3 region has 12 residues. V was cut by 6 bases and J by 5 bases, with 9 bases left in between. CDR3 loop: CASSPKKDTQYF. The CDR3 DNA follows: TGTGCCAGCAGCCCAAAAAAAGATACGCAGTATTTT.

V and J are TRBV11-3 and TRBJ2-7; the match to TRBD2 covers 7 bases. The CDR3 has 12 residues. Germline V lookup: CDR1 SGHNT, CDR2 YENEEA. J was trimmed by 4 bases and V by 5 bases; bases with no gene match: 2. The CDR3 is CASSPGGYEQYF. The CDR3 bases are TGTGCCAGCAGCCCGGGGGGTTACGAGCAGTACTTC. The full variable domain, in which reference TRBV11-3 and TRBJ2-7 provide the parts outside the CDR3, is EAGVVQSPRYKIIEKKQPVAFWCNPISGHNTLYWYLQNLGQGPELLIRYENEEAVDDSQLPKDRFSAERLKGVDSTLKIQPAELGDSAVYLCASSPGGYEQYFGPGTRLTVT.

The chain recombines TRBV10-3 with TRBJ1-2; TRBD1 aligns across 8 bases. V lost 4 bases to trimming and J lost 4 bases; unmatched junction nucleotides: 2. There are 13 residues in the CDR3. The germline V gene encodes CDR1 ENHRY and CDR2 SYGVKD. CDR3 in DNA: TGTGCCATCAGTGCCGGGACAGGCTATGGCTACACCTTC. Encoded protein: CAISAGTGYGYTF.

This chain uses TRBV7-9 with TRBJ2-7, with D perhaps TRBD2 (6 bases). This CDR3 has 13 residues. Germline V CDR1 and CDR2: SEHNR, FQNEAQ (reference sequence). Trimming removed 6 bases from V and 6 bases from J, with 15 bases in between. CDR3 sequence reads: CASRERETREQYF. The CDR3 nucleotides read TGTGCCAGCAGAGAACGGGAGACACGCGAGCAGTACTTC.

The table lists this clone with a few counts. The chain links TRBV27 to TRBJ2-5; 7 nucleotides line up with TRBD1. Trimming took 5 bases from V and 3 from J; bases not matched to a gene: 3. Germline V gene lookup returns CDR1 MNHEY and CDR2 SMNVEV (reference sequence). This CDR3 contains 13 residues. DNA for the CDR3: TGTGCCAGCAGTCCGGGACAGAAAGAGACCCAGTACTTC. It specifies CASSPGQKETQYF.

The rearrangement links TRBV28 to TRBJ1-4; TRBD1 might be the D (5 bases). Germline V gene sequence: CDR1 MDHEN, CDR2 SYDVKM. Trimming pared 3 bases from V and 6 bases from J, leaving 11 bases between. CDR3 size: 14 residues. CDR3 in amino acids: CASSFYRSHEKLFF. CDR3 DNA sequence: TGTGCCAGCAGTTTCTACAGGAGTCATGAAAAACTGTTTTTT.

The V gene is TRBV29-1, the J gene TRBJ1-2; D is possibly TRBD1 (5 bases). Germline CDR1 and CDR2: SQVTM and ANQGSEA. CDR3 size: 12 residues. V was pared by 4 bases and J by 1 base, with 7 bases between. CDR3 sequence (DNA): TGCAGCGTTGGACAGTTTAACTATGGCTACACCTTC. It codes for CSVGQFNYGYTF.

The chain links TRBV28 to TRBJ2-7; 9 positions agree with TRBD1. In germline, CDR1 is MDHEN, CDR2 SYDVKM. V shed 2 bases, J shed 2 bases, and the junction held 1 base outside the gene matches. CDR3 length: 14 amino acids. CDR3 in DNA: TGTGCCAGCAGTTTAGGGACAGGGACCTACGAGCAGTACTTC. Its translation: CASSLGTGTYEQYF.

The genes are TRBV27 and TRBJ2-4; the D gene is possibly TRBD1 (7 bases). In germline, CDR1 is MNHEY, CDR2 SMNVEV (reference sequence). V lost 7 bases to trimming and J lost 9 bases, with 19 bases between them. The CDR3 runs to 14 residues. The chain's CDR3 is CASTRSGGGGIQYF. CDR3 DNA sequence: TGTGCCAGCACCCGGTCAGGAGGGGGCGGCATTCAGTACTTC.

This rearrangement joins TRBV18 to TRBJ2-1; the D gene is possibly TRBD2 (5 bases). The V and J ends lost 10 bases and 8 bases respectively, with 12 bases between them. This CDR3 spans 11 amino acids. Germline V gives CDR1 KGHSH, CDR2 LQKENI. CDR3 residues: CATLREHEQFF. The CDR3 DNA reads as TGTGCCACCCTAAGGGAGCATGAGCAGTTCTTC.

This chain uses TRBV3-1 (or the pseudogene TRBV3-2) with TRBJ1-5; 8 positions agree with TRBD1. Per the germline V gene, CDR1 is LGHDT and CDR2 is YNNKEL (reference sequence). This CDR3 contains 15 residues. V was pared by 1 base and J by 8 bases, with 7 bases of the junction left unmatched. The CDR3 DNA is TGTGCCAGCAGCCAAGCAAGCGGACAGGGTGAGCCCCAGCATTTT. As protein: CASSQASGQGEPQHF.

V gene TRBV7-8 combines with J gene TRBJ1-1; D ambiguous. Germline V gene lookup returns CDR1 SGHVS and CDR2 FQNEAQ. V was cut by 2 bases and J by 11 bases, with 15 bases left in between. The CDR3 runs 13 residues. CDR3 loop: CASSLFEGSYAFF. The CDR3 nucleotides are TGTGCCAGCAGCTTATTCGAGGGCTCCTACGCTTTCTTT. The full variable domain, completed using reference TRBV7-8 and TRBJ1-1, is GAGVSQSPRYKVAKRGQDVALRCDPISGHVSLFWYQQALGQGPEFLTYFQNEAQLDKSGLPSDRFFAERPEGSVSTLKIQRTQQEDSAVYLCASSLFEGSYAFFGQGTRLTVV.